A selection of T cell receptor beta chains follows, all from one sample in a study of T cell responses to AZD1222 COVID-19 vaccine. Sequencing used immunoSEQ multiplex PCR; TCRdb keeps in-frame clones, though not all of them. This table holds about 140,000 clones, around 90% found once. Sample: peripheral blood, taken 28 days after the second AZD1222 dose. The source is an adult who received the AZD1222 COVID-19 vaccine. The CDR3 runs from the conserved cysteine through the conserved F or W. The D gene is left open where the match is weak. Rows give clone size only sometimes, using once, few, many, or a class for an expanded clone.

V	size	J	D	CDR3
TRBV9	-	TRBJ2-3	TRBD2	CASSVTGTSGTDTQYF
TRBV28	-	TRBJ1-5	TRBD1	CASSSPGGEWQPQHF
TRBV4-2	-	TRBJ2-5	TRBD2	CASRRTSGGAETQYF
TRBV3-1/TRBV3-2	-	TRBJ1-4	-	CASSQGGANEKLFF
TRBV10-3	-	TRBJ1-4	TRBD1	CATGTGDEKLFF
TRBV19	-	TRBJ2-1	-	CASRTSNEQFF
TRBV28	-	TRBJ2-5	-	CASSFQTGGLETQYF
TRBV14	-	TRBJ2-7	-	CASSPGRGGQYF
TRBV7-2	-	TRBJ1-2	-	CASSSRGSGGYTF
TRBV4-1	few	TRBJ1-2	-	CASSQGSIVQGGLDGYTF
TRBV27	-	TRBJ1-6	TRBD1	CASRPTGGNSPLHF
TRBV7-2	-	TRBJ2-7	-	CASSFAAPRYEQYF
TRBV7-6	-	TRBJ2-7	TRBD1	CASSLLGQGPYEQYF
TRBV4-2	-	TRBJ1-5	-	CASSPSGFDQPQHF
TRBV6-5	-	TRBJ1-1	-	CASHLMNTEAFF
TRBV29-1	-	TRBJ2-7	-	CSVTTVPGEQYF
TRBV7-9	-	TRBJ2-7	-	CASSFEADFEQYF
TRBV7-2	-	TRBJ2-3	-	CASSLQRQGTQYF
TRBV11-2	once	TRBJ2-5	-	CASRFSGLETQYF
TRBV19	once	TRBJ2-1	-	CALTSLYNEQFF
TRBV19	few	TRBJ1-3	-	CASSITGSGNTIYF
TRBV11-2	-	TRBJ1-4	-	CASSPRQRSEKLFF
TRBV3-1/TRBV3-2	-	TRBJ1-6	-	CASSLGDAPLHF
TRBV27	once	TRBJ2-1	-	CASREGGSRNEQFF
TRBV4-2	-	TRBJ1-2	-	CASSQDPPRGAVILHGYTF
TRBV5-6	-	TRBJ1-1	-	CASSLVNAEAFF
TRBV5-8	once	TRBJ1-5	TRBD1	CASSRDRNQPQHF
TRBV5-8	-	TRBJ1-2	TRBD1	CASSFGQGGSIINYGYTF
TRBV15	-	TRBJ1-5	TRBD1	CATSRDTRGAVTGNQPQHF
TRBV9	-	TRBJ1-6	TRBD1	CASSVAIGTGNSPLHF
TRBV7-9	-	TRBJ2-7	TRBD2	CASSLLAGVSEQYF
TRBV29-1	-	TRBJ2-2	-	CSGQASRAGELFF
TRBV19	-	TRBJ2-2	TRBD2	CASSIQRDGTGELFF
TRBV19	-	TRBJ1-1	TRBD1	CASSIDRDRGDEAFF
TRBV27	-	TRBJ2-1	-	CASSRGLEQFF
TRBV11-1	-	TRBJ2-1	-	CASSLVARPGHEQFF
TRBV19	-	TRBJ1-5	-	CASSIGSGFRQPQHF
TRBV7-6	-	TRBJ2-6	-	CASSLEGSNSGANVLTF
TRBV6-1	-	TRBJ1-4	-	CASSEVPNEKLFF
TRBV28	-	TRBJ1-2	-	CASSPGTALANYGYTF
TRBV30	-	TRBJ2-2	-	CAWSRGNTGELFF
TRBV15	-	TRBJ1-2	-	CATSSRRPSPLADF
TRBV29-1	-	TRBJ2-5	-	CSPRRAGSETQYF
TRBV5-1	-	TRBJ1-4	-	CASSLEDLSEKLFF
TRBV2	once	TRBJ2-5	TRBD2	CASGTSRETQYF